These 15 T cell receptor beta chains came from one sample sequenced in a study of regulatory T cells in long-lasting Graves disease. iRepertoire HTBI primers and Arm-PCR of CDR3 regions built TCR beta libraries. TCRdb reprocessed the multiplex PCR reads via MiXCR and lists one record per CDR3 protein. The sample contains 400,000 to 450,000 distinct CDR3 sequences, more than 12% of which appear only once. Documented time point: newly diagnosed GD, antithyroid drugs for less than 3 months. PBMCs provided the RNA from which the TCR library was made. The data were also submitted as part of a second study, on T cells in Graves' hyperthyroidism and ophthalmopathy.

Sequenced material: peripheral blood mononuclear cells (PBMCs), taken at new diagnosis, from a patient treated with antithyroid drugs. These receptors came from a woman aged 30 to 39 with Graves disease.

The J gene is TRBJ2-5, the V gene TRBV10-3, with TRBD1 identical over 7 bases. J gave up 0 bases and V 11 bases, and 3 bases lay outside the gene matches. This CDR3 region has 12 residues. From germline, CDR1 is ENHRY and CDR2 SYGVKD. CDR3 protein: CASGQNQETQYF. The CDR3 nucleotides read TGTGCCTCGGGACAGAACCAAGAGACCCAGTACTTC.

V is TRBV20-1 and J is TRBJ2-7; D is uncertain. The V end was cut by 5 bases, the J end by 0 bases, with 14 bases between. CDR1 and CDR2 from the germline V gene are DFQATT and SNEGSKA (reference sequence). The CDR3 is 14 residues long. The CDR3 DNA follows: TGCAGTGCTCGAGCGACGGCCAGCTCCTACGAGCAGTACTTC. This encodes CSARATASSYEQYF.

V gene TRBV6-2 or TRBV6-3 combines with J gene TRBJ2-1; no clear D. V lost 4 bases and J lost 6, with 13 bases in between. This CDR3 comprises 14 residues. Germline V gene sequence: CDR1 MNHEY, CDR2 SVGEGT. CDR3 amino acids: CASSLALAGNEQFF. CDR3 nucleotides: TGTGCCAGCAGTTTGGCCCTGGCCGGCAATGAGCAGTTCTTC.

There are many counts of this clonotype. The J gene is TRBJ2-5, the V gene TRBV18; weak D call: TRBD1 (6 bases). Germline V gene data show CDR1 as KGHSH and CDR2 as LQKENI. There are 13 residues in the CDR3. V dropped 8 bases and J dropped 2 bases, with 12 bases sitting between them. Here the CDR3 reads CASSRGRQETQYF. CDR3 DNA sequence: TGTGCCAGCAGCAGGGGTCGTCAAGAGACCCAGTACTTC.

This clonotype was found many times. This sequence joins TRBV20-1 and TRBJ1-1, with 7 bases aligning to TRBD1. The V segment lost 8 bases and the J segment 0 bases; nucleotides outside the gene matches: 9. CDR3 size: 14 residues. Looked up from germline, CDR1 is DFQATT and CDR2 is SNEGSKA (reference sequence). The DNA of the CDR3 is TGCAGTCTCCGTAAGGGGACAGTGAACACTGAAGCTTTCTTT. Translating gives CSLRKGTVNTEAFF.

This clonotype has ten or more counts. The CDR3 region is CASSQDRASYNEQFF. For the CDR3, the DNA is TGTGCCAGCAGTCAGGACAGGGCCTCCTACAATGAGCAGTTCTTC. The chain is built from TRBV2 and TRBJ2-1, with 8 bases matching TRBD1. Germline-derived CDR1 and CDR2 are SNHLY and FYNNEI. This CDR3 spans 15 amino acids. The ends lost 5 bases at V and 0 bases at J; junction bases unmatched: 3.

The chain is built from TRBV7-9 and TRBJ2-7, with 8 bases matching TRBD2. From germline, CDR1 is SEHNR and CDR2 FQNEAQ (reference sequence). There are 14 residues in the CDR3. V shed 1 base and J 6 bases; nucleotides not matched to a gene: 5. As DNA, the CDR3 is TGTGCCAGCAGCTTAGAAGCGGGAGCCCTCGAGCAGTACTTC. It translates to CASSLEAGALEQYF.

A few counts support this clonotype. V gene TRBV5-8 combines with J gene TRBJ1-5, with D tentatively TRBD1 (6 bases). Germline-derived CDR1 and CDR2 are SGHTS and YDEGEE. The CDR3 totals 17 residues. The V gene lost 4 bases and the J gene lost 0 bases, with 17 bases spanning the gap. CDR3 sequence reads: CASSRSDSPYSNQPQHF. The CDR3 DNA sequence: TGTGCCAGCAGCCGATCGGACAGTCCCTATAGCAATCAGCCCCAGCATTTT.

As concerns this clonotype: A read error may be the cause here, since a much bigger clone is one base away. J is TRBJ2-1 and V is TRBV12-3 or TRBV12-4; unclear D gene. This CDR3 has 12 amino acids. With 7 bases removed from V and 10 bases from J, the gap between germline ends came to 14 bases. CDR3 residues: CASTLGSSEQFF. CDR3 nucleotide sequence: TGTGCCAGCACCCTCGGGTCTTCCGAGCAGTTCTTC.

This clonotype was seen only a few times. The V call is TRBV5-1, the J call TRBJ2-1; D gene uncertain. The CDR3 contains 13 residues. V lost 0 bases and J lost 5, with 6 bases in between. The germline V gene encodes CDR1 SGHRS and CDR2 YFSETQ. CDR3 DNA sequence: TGCGCCAGCAGCTTGGTGGTGGACAATGAGCAGTTCTTC. It codes for CASSLVVDNEQFF.

In its sample, this clonotype was seen many times. An end of the junction differs from the germline gene, which may be a read error. The rearrangement uses TRBV13 and TRBJ2-1; D gene uncertain. The CDR3 is made up of 16 amino acids. Germline-derived CDR1 and CDR2 are PRHDT and FYEKMQ (reference sequence). The CDR3: CASSLRGDKSYNEQFF. The CDR3 region has the DNA TGCGCCAGCAGCTTGAGAGGAGACAAATCCTACAATGAGCAGTTCTTC.

In this sample, this clonotype turned up many times. CDR3 coding DNA: TGTGCCAGCAGTCCTCCACAGACAGGGCGCTATGGCTACACCTTC. This encodes CASSPPQTGRYGYTF. V usage is TRBV28 and J usage is TRBJ1-2; 7 bases are a match to TRBD1. CDR1 and CDR2 (germline): MDHEN, SYDVKM. V shed 5 bases and J 4 bases; nucleotides not matched to a gene: 10. The CDR3 has 15 residues.

The gene calls are TRBV19 and TRBJ2-5; maybe TRBD1 (8 bases). The germline V gene has CDR1 LNHDA and CDR2 SQIVND (reference sequence). Trimming removed 5 bases from V and 5 bases from J, with 21 bases in between. The CDR3 is 16 amino acids. The CDR3 DNA sequence: TGTGCCAGTAGTTTCGCCGCGGGGGACAGGCGCGAGACCCAGTACTTC. This sequence encodes CASSFAAGDRRETQYF.

V and J are TRBV13 and TRBJ2-1; D is ambiguous. Trimming shortened V by 5 bases and J by 6 bases, and 14 bases separated the two germline ends. This CDR3 region has 14 residues. Germline V gene sequence: CDR1 PRHDT, CDR2 FYEKMQ (reference sequence). CDR3 region: CASSRQGPRNEQFF. CDR3 DNA: TGTGCCAGCAGCCGACAAGGGCCTCGCAATGAGCAGTTCTTC.

This clonotype has ten or more counts. The J gene is TRBJ1-5, the V gene TRBV6-1; no clear D. Per the germline V gene, CDR1 is MNHNS and CDR2 is SASEGT. V shed 5 bases and J shed 5 bases, with 10 bases lying between them. The length of the CDR3 is 13 residues. The CDR3 loop reads CASSPRTHQPQHF. CDR3 bases: TGTGCCAGCAGTCCGCGGACTCATCAGCCCCAGCATTTT.